This TCR beta chain originates from a study of blood T cell repertoires in COVID-19. In the study overall: Sites across the United States, Italy and Spain contributed samples from acute and convalescent COVID-19. Sources were T cells, B-cell-depleted T cells, or PBMCs; the material itself was cDNA or gDNA.

The CDR3 has 17 amino acids. V lost 2 bases to trimming and J lost 9 bases; unmatched junction nucleotides: 18. Germline V CDR1 and CDR2: SQVTM, ANQGSEA. In the authors' workflow: Estimation of nucleated cell counts was performed using reference gene primer amplification. The method was immunoSEQ multiplex PCR; TCRdb's version includes in-frame clones alone and lacks a portion of them. V, J and clone size derive from that table, while D and trimming were established from the DNA sequence. The data show 30,000 to 40,000 clones, around four fifths seen once. This rearrangement joins TRBV29-1 to TRBJ2-1; 8 nucleotides align to TRBD1. What was sequenced was peripheral blood. This sequence originates from a woman aged 55-70 years with acute or convalescent COVID-19. The CDR3 sequence: CSVEIGPPRGPRGEQFF. The CDR3 DNA is TGCAGCGTTGAAATAGGTCCTCCCAGGGGGCCAAGGGGTGAGCAGTTCTTC.